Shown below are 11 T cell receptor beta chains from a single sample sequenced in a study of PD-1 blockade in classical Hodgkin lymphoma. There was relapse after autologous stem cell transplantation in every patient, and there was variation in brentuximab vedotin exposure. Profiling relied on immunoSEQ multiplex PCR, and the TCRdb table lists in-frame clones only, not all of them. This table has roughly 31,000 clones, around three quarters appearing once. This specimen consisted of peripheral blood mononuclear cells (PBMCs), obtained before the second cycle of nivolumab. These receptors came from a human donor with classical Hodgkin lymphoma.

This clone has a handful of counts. CDR3 DNA: TGTGCCAGCACCCCTCCACCGGAGCTCGAGCCCCAGCATTTT. Translation gives CASTPPPELEPQHF. This chain joins TRBV28 and TRBJ1-5; D ambiguous. The CDR3 totals 14 residues. The germline CDR1 and CDR2 sequences are MDHEN and SYDVKM. V dropped 7 bases and J dropped 8 bases, with 18 bases sitting between them.

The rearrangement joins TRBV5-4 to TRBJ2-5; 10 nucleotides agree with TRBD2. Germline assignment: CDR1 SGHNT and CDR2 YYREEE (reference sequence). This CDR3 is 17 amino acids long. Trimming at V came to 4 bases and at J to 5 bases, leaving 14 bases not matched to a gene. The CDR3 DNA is TGTGCCAGCAGCATGGGAGGGAGCGGGAGGGCCTGGGAGACCCAGTACTTC. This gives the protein CASSMGGSGRAWETQYF.

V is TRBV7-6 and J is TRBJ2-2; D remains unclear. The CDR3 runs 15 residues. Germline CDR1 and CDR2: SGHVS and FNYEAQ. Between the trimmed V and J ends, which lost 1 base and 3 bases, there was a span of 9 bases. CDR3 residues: CASSLGQSYTGELFF. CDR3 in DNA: TGTGCCAGCAGCTTAGGGCAGTCATACACCGGGGAGCTGTTTTTT.

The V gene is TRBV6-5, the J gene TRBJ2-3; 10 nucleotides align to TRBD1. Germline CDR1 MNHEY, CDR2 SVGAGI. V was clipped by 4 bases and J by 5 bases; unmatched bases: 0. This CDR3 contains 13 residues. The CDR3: CASSWTGGDTQYF. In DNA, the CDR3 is TGTGCCAGCAGTTGGACAGGGGGAGATACGCAGTATTTT.

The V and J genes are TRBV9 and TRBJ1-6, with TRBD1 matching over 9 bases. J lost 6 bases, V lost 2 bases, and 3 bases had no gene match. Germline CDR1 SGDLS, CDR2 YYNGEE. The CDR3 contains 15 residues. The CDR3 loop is CASSVLQGANSPLHF. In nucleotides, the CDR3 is TGTGCCAGCAGCGTCCTACAGGGGGCTAATTCACCCCTCCACTTT.

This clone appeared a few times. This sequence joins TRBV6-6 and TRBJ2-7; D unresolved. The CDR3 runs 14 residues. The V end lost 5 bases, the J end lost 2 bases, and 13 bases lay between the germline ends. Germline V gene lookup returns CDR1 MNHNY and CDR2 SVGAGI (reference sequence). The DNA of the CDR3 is TGTGCCAGCAGTCAGCAGACAACTACCTACGAGCAGTACTTC. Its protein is CASSQQTTTYEQYF.

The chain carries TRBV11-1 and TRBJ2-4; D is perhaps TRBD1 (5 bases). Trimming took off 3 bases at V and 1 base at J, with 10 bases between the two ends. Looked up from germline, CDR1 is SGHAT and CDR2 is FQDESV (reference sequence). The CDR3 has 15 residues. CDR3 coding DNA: TGTGCCAGCAGCTTGGGGCAGGAGGCCAAAAACATTCAGTACTTC. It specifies CASSLGQEAKNIQYF.

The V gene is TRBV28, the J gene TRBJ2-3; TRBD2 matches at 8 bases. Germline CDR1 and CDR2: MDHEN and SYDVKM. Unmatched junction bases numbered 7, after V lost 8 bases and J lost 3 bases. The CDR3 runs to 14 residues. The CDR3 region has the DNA TGTGCCAGCCGAGGACTAGCTCAGACAGATACGCAGTATTTT. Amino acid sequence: CASRGLAQTDTQYF.

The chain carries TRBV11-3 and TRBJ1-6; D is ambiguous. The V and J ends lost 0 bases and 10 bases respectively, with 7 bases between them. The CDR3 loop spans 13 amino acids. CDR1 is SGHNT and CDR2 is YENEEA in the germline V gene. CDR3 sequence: CASSLDQASPLHF. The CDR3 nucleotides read TGTGCCAGCAGCTTAGACCAGGCGTCACCCCTCCACTTT.

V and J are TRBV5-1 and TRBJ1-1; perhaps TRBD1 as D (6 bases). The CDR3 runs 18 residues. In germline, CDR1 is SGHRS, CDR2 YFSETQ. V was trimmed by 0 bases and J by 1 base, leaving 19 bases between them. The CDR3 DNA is TGCGCCAGCAGCTTGGAGGGAGGGACCGGGGGCAGGAACACTGAAGCTTTCTTT. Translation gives CASSLEGGTGGRNTEAFF.

The CDR3 sequence: CASSIGPAPGGREQYF. DNA of the CDR3: TGTGCCAGTAGTATAGGGCCGGCCCCGGGAGGACGCGAGCAGTACTTC. V is TRBV19 and J is TRBJ2-7; 7 nucleotides line up with TRBD2. This CDR3 has 16 amino acids. Trimming took 1 base from V and 6 from J; bases not matched to a gene: 12. The germline V gene encodes CDR1 LNHDA and CDR2 SQIVND (reference sequence).